Below, 4 T cell receptor beta chains from the same sample are listed, as sequenced in a study of lymphopenia after photon versus proton radiotherapy. TCRdb's table, derived via immunoSEQ multiplex PCR, lists solely in-frame clones and lacks some. The profile covers 70,000 or so clones, with 80% to 95% appearing a single time and 2.2% taken by the ten largest. The sequenced sample was peripheral blood, obtained from a patient treated with photon-based radiotherapy. Receptors originate from a woman between 40 and 50 years old with cholangiocarcinoma.

This clone was observed once. The gene calls are TRBV21-1 and TRBJ1-5; the table's TRBD1 call for D was not verified on the DNA. TRBV21-1 is annotated as a pseudogene. The CDR3 consists of 18 residues. CDR3 sequence reads: CASSNNFRDSWGRQPQHF. CDR3 nucleotides: TGTGCCAGCAGCAATAATTTCCGGGACAGTTGGGGACGTCAGCCCCAGCATTTT.

This rearrangement joins TRBV18 to TRBJ2-7; D gene ambiguous. This CDR3 has 14 residues. V was clipped by 1 base and J by 3 bases, with 10 bases between them. CDR1 and CDR2 from the germline V gene are KGHSH and LQKENI. The CDR3 nucleotides read TGTGCCAGCTCACCACTCGGTCCTGTCTACGAGCAGTACTTC. Its translation: CASSPLGPVYEQYF.

The chain employs TRBV5-4 and TRBJ2-3; 8 bases are shared with TRBD2. In germline, CDR1 is SGHNT, CDR2 YYREEE (reference sequence). CDR3 size: 13 residues. J was trimmed by 6 bases and V by 4 bases; bases with no gene match: 4. For the CDR3, the DNA is TGTGCCAGCAGCGGGGGACTAGTGGATACGCAGTATTTT. Translation gives CASSGGLVDTQYF.

The rearrangement uses TRBV21-1 and TRBJ1-2. TRBV21-1 is assigned pseudogene status. The length of the CDR3 is 17 residues. The CDR3 spells CASSKALWGRPNYGYTF. In DNA form, the CDR3 reads TGTGCCAGCAGCAAAGCGCTTTGGGGACGACCTAACTATGGCTACACCTTC.